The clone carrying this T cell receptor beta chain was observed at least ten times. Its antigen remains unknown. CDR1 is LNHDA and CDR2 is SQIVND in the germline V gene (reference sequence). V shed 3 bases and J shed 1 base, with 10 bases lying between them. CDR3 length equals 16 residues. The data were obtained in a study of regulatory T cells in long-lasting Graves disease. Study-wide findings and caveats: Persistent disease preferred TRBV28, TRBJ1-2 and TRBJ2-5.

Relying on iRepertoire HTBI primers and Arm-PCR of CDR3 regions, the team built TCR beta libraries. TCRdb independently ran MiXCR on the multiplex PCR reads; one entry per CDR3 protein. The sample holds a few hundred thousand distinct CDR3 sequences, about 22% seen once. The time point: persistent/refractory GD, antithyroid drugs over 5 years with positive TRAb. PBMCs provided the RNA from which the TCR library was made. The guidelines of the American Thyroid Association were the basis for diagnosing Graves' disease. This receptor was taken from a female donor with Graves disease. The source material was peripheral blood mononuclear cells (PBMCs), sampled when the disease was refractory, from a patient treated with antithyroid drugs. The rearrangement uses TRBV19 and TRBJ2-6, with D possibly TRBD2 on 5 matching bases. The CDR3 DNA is TGTGCCAGTAGTATCCCCGGGGTGTCTGGGGCCAACGTCCTGACTTTC. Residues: CASSIPGVSGANVLTF. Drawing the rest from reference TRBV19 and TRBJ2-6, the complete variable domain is DGGITQSPKYLFRKEGQNVTLSCEQNLNHDAMYWYRQDPGQGLRLIYYSQIVNDFQKGDIAEGYSVSREKKESFPLTVTSAQKNPTAFYLCASSIPGVSGANVLTFGAGSRLTVL.